The rows below give T cell receptor beta chains drawn from one sample of a study of blood T cell repertoires in COVID-19. Sequencing used immunoSEQ multiplex PCR; TCRdb keeps in-frame clones, though not all of them. The data contain a few hundred thousand clones, about 87% of them singletons. The sequencing sample was made of peripheral blood. The receptors here all came from a man between 60 and 75 years old who had recovered from COVID-19. Each CDR3 is given with its conserved first and last residue. The order of the fields is V gene, J gene, CDR3 protein.

>TRBV30|TRBJ1-3
CAWSVQSLAGNTIYF
>TRBV5-5|TRBJ2-2
CASSVTGARNTGELFF
>TRBV24-1|TRBJ1-5
CATSDLPLGGNQPQHF
>TRBV2|TRBJ2-7
CASITSFSYEQYF
>TRBV6-6|TRBJ2-2
CASSATGGTGELFF
>TRBV7-9|TRBJ2-7
CASSLAQSRGQISYEQYF
>TRBV30|TRBJ1-1
CAWSWGGPLSTEAFF
>TRBV11-3|TRBJ1-1
CASSKTETLEAFF
>TRBV19|TRBJ1-4
CASSKGQGGEKLFF
>TRBV5-5|TRBJ1-5
CASSQGNSNQPQHF
>TRBV6-5|TRBJ2-3
CASSSRPGGQDTQYF
>TRBV9|TRBJ1-2
CASSQGTPMLGYTF
>TRBV9|TRBJ1-3
CASSVDSSGNTIYF
>TRBV9|TRBJ2-1
CASSFPSAGPYNEQFF
>TRBV19|TRBJ2-1
CASSIPSQDSYNEQFF
>TRBV7-6|TRBJ2-1
CASALGQHNEQFF
>TRBV9|TRBJ1-5
CASSPLDSPGGQPQHF
>TRBV10-1|TRBJ2-1
CASSAAGTSVIKQFF
>TRBV3-1/TRBV3-2|TRBJ2-5
CASSLVPRRQETQYF
>TRBV7-9|TRBJ2-7
CASSLRTGGVEQYF
>TRBV19|TRBJ2-1
CASSIDHSGTYNEQFF
>TRBV11-2|TRBJ2-1
CASSQWTDSEQFF
>TRBV3-1/TRBV3-2|TRBJ1-5
CASSQSDYSNQPQHF
>TRBV9|TRBJ1-2
CASSVVGVRANYGYTF
>TRBV5-1|TRBJ1-1
CASSSQDRAYMNTEAFF
>TRBV20-1|TRBJ2-7
CSAPRTGEQYF
>TRBV25-1|TRBJ2-2
CASKGGASFTGELFF
>TRBV6-5|TRBJ1-1
CASTILEGGTEAFF
>TRBV30|TRBJ2-7
CAWKSVSYEQYF
>TRBV3-1/TRBV3-2|TRBJ1-1
CASSHGTPEAFF
>TRBV29-1|TRBJ1-1
CSVVELLTEAFF
>TRBV5-1|TRBJ2-2
CASSSRTGGPTGELFF
>TRBV24-1|TRBJ1-2
CATSDPKGTSGYTF
>TRBV5-4|TRBJ1-2
CASSKDRVNGYTF
>TRBV19|TRBJ2-7
CASSGAKNTYEQYF
>TRBV6-4|TRBJ2-2
CASSVFTSGELFF
>TRBV19|TRBJ2-7
CASRPSGVWEQYF
>TRBV9|TRBJ1-1
CASSRGQGQTEAFF
>TRBV3-1/TRBV3-2|TRBJ1-4
CASSQGGREKLFF
>TRBV7-3|TRBJ1-5
CASSLWGDQPQHF
>TRBV7-8|TRBJ1-2
CASSQGVPYGYTF
>TRBV19|TRBJ2-7
CASPTDRVSYEQYF
>TRBV5-1|TRBJ2-3
CASSRGGQTTDTQYF
>TRBV7-9|TRBJ1-3
CASSPRGTVFSGNTIYF
>TRBV28|TRBJ2-2
CASSPGTSVRELFF
>TRBV11-3|TRBJ2-7
CASSLAGTGVDEQYF
>TRBV6-6|TRBJ2-3
CASSYTGGAGDTQYF
>TRBV27|TRBJ2-1
CASSLLIAGKGNEQFF
>TRBV19|TRBJ2-7
CASNRAGAYEQYF
>TRBV10-3|TRBJ1-2
CAISESKDRLAGYGYTF
>TRBV6-2/TRBV6-3|TRBJ1-5
CASSYSGSNQPQHF
>TRBV14|TRBJ2-7
CASSQDGGQFSSYEQYF
>TRBV10-3|TRBJ2-7
CAISDPRVGVSYEQYF
>TRBV3-1/TRBV3-2|TRBJ2-3
CASSQVGSGRATDTQYF
>TRBV3-1/TRBV3-2|TRBJ2-6
CASRLEGASGANVLTF
>TRBV21-1|TRBJ1-6
CASSKGNSYNSPLHF
>TRBV4-2|TRBJ1-4
CASSLVGATNEKLFF